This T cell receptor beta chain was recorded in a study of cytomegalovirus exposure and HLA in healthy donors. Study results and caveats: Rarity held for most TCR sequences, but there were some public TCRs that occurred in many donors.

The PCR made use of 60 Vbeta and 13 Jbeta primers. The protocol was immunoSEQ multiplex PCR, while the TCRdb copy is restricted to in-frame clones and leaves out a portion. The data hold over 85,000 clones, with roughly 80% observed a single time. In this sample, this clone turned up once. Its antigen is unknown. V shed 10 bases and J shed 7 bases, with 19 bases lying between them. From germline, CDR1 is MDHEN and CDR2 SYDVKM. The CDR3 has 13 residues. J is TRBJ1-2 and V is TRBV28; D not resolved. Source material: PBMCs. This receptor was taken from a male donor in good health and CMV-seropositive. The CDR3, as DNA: TGTGCCATACGCCTCGACAAGCTGACTGGCTACACCTTC. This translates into CAIRLDKLTGYTF.